The 27 T cell receptor beta chains given below trace back to one sample, sequenced in a study of T-cell reconstitution after alpha-beta-depleted transplantation in children. Unique molecular identifiers were used to barcode this TCRbeta library. TCRdb fed the PCR reads into MiXCR, producing one record per CDR3 protein. Among around 270,000 distinct CDR3 sequences listed, 10% were seen once. The sequenced sample was PBMCs, obtained before TCRalphabeta/CD19-depleted stem cell transplant. The receptors were sampled from a boy less than two years old with acute myeloid leukemia, due to receive a stem cell transplant.

This clonotype appeared many times. The chain combines TRBV5-1 with TRBJ1-1; a possible D gene is TRBD1 (6 bases). The CDR3 loop spans 14 amino acids. Trimming removed 3 bases from V and 4 bases from J, with 13 bases in between. Germline-derived CDR1 and CDR2 are SGHRS and YFSETQ. The CDR3 loop is CASSWETGTTEAFF. As DNA, the CDR3 is TGCGCCAGCAGCTGGGAAACAGGGACCACTGAAGCTTTCTTT.

This clonotype was observed at least ten times. The chain carries TRBV28 and TRBJ2-7; 8 bases are a match to TRBD2. V was clipped by 4 bases and J by 4 bases; unmatched bases: 9. CDR3 length: 15 residues. Germline V gives CDR1 MDHEN, CDR2 SYDVKM. DNA for the CDR3: TGTGCCAGCAGTTCCCCAAAGCGGGGGATGTACGAGCAGTACTTC. Its translation: CASSSPKRGMYEQYF.

This clonotype was picked up many times. The rearrangement uses TRBV9 and TRBJ2-7, with D maybe TRBD2 (6 bases). V shed 0 bases and J shed 2 bases, with 12 bases lying between them. From germline, CDR1 is SGDLS and CDR2 YYNGEE. The CDR3 has 15 residues. In nucleotides, the CDR3 is TGTGCCAGCAGCGTAGGGAGCGGGCGAACCTACGAGCAGTACTTC. It encodes CASSVGSGRTYEQYF.

The chain is built from TRBV5-1 and TRBJ2-2; no definite D call. In germline, CDR1 is SGHRS, CDR2 YFSETQ. The V gene lost 1 base and the J gene lost 6 bases, with 10 bases spanning the gap. The CDR3 runs to 14 residues. As DNA, the CDR3 is TGCGCCAGCAGCTTGCCGATTATAGCCGGGGAGCTGTTTTTT. It translates to CASSLPIIAGELFF.

This clonotype was found many times. The CDR3 reads CASRRVSSGGSNEQFF. CDR3 bases: TGTGCCAGTAGAAGGGTCAGCAGCGGGGGGAGCAATGAGCAGTTCTTC. The genes are TRBV19 and TRBJ2-1, with 9 bases aligning to TRBD2. Germline V gene lookup returns CDR1 LNHDA and CDR2 SQIVND (reference sequence). The V segment lost 6 bases and the J segment 6 bases; nucleotides outside the gene matches: 12. The CDR3 sequence is 16 residues long.

This clonotype was detected only a few times. The chain joins TRBV7-2 to TRBJ2-5, with a possible D match to TRBD1 (5 bases). Germline V gives CDR1 SGHTA, CDR2 FQGNSA. CDR3 length equals 17 residues. The V end was cut by 1 base, the J end by 5 bases, with 20 bases between. The CDR3 loop reads CASSLGSFSGARETQYF. CDR3 in DNA: TGTGCCAGCAGCTTAGGTTCCTTCTCTGGGGCCAGGGAGACCCAGTACTTC. The full variable domain, completed using reference TRBV7-2 and TRBJ2-5, is GAGVSQSPSNKVTEKGKDVELRCDPISGHTALYWYRQSLGQGLEFLIYFQGNSAPDKSGLPSDRFSAERTGGSVSTLTIQRTQQEDSAVYLCASSLGSFSGARETQYFGPGTRLLVL.

In its sample, this clonotype was seen many times. J is TRBJ2-1 and V is TRBV28; no clear D. Per germline, CDR1 MDHEN and CDR2 SYDVKM. The V end lost 6 bases, the J end lost 2 bases, and 14 bases lay between the germline ends. This CDR3 has 15 amino acids. The CDR3 nucleotides read TGTGCCAGCAGCTCGACCTTCATCGCCTACAATGAGCAGTTCTTC. This translates into CASSSTFIAYNEQFF.

The V and J genes are TRBV12-3 or TRBV12-4 and TRBJ2-2, with a tentative D call TRBD2 (7 bases). Trimming cost V 8 bases and J 7 bases, with 14 bases left between them. The CDR3 spans 13 residues. The DNA for the CDR3 is TGTGCCAGCCACCGGGGGGCGAACGGGGAGCTGTTTTTT. Its translation is CASHRGANGELFF.

The sample holds many counts of this clonotype. The chain is built from TRBV7-9 and TRBJ2-2; unclear D gene. This CDR3 comprises 11 residues. The germline gives CDR1 SEHNR, CDR2 FQNEAQ (reference sequence). The V end lost 2 bases, the J end lost 6 bases, and 1 base lay between the germline ends. CDR3 loop: CASSLPGELFF. The DNA for the CDR3 is TGTGCCAGCAGCTTACCCGGGGAGCTGTTTTTT.

The chain recombines TRBV4-1 with TRBJ2-5; the match to TRBD2 covers 12 bases. Germline V gives CDR1 MGHRA, CDR2 YSYEKL. The CDR3 contains 15 residues. The J segment lost 4 bases and the V segment lost 2 bases, leaving 2 bases of the junction unmatched. CDR3 in amino acids: CASSQLAGGPETQYF. In DNA form, the CDR3 reads TGCGCCAGCAGCCAACTAGCGGGGGGGCCAGAGACCCAGTACTTC.

This clonotype has ten or more counts. This rearrangement joins TRBV5-6 to TRBJ2-7; D gene ambiguous. This CDR3 is 13 amino acids long. Germline V gene lookup returns CDR1 SGHDT and CDR2 YYEEEE. Trimming stripped 2 bases from V and 2 bases from J, with 8 bases between. Here the CDR3 DNA reads TGTGCCAGCAGCTTCGTCGCAACCTACGAGCAGTACTTC. It specifies CASSFVATYEQYF.

Turning to this clonotype: A single base separates this from a much larger clone, so it may be a read error. The genes are TRBV2 and TRBJ2-5, with D tentatively TRBD2 (5 bases). CDR1 SNHLY and CDR2 FYNNEI come from the germline V gene. CDR3 length: 14 amino acids. Trimming cost V 8 bases and J 9 bases, with 22 bases left between them. CDR3 loop: CASGRISEVQAQYF. CDR3 nucleotides: TGTGCCAGCGGCCGGATTAGCGAGGTTCAGGCCCAGTACTTC.

This clonotype has ten or more counts. The rearrangement links TRBV25-1 to TRBJ1-1; D possibly corresponds to TRBD1 (5 bases). V lost 6 bases, J lost 5 bases, and 22 bases lay in between. Germline loops: CDR1 MGHDK, CDR2 SYGVNS. This CDR3 comprises 16 residues. This CDR3 is CASSHTSDSLGTEAFF. The DNA for the CDR3 is TGTGCCAGCAGCCATACCTCTGACAGTCTGGGGACTGAAGCTTTCTTT.

This clonotype was recorded a few times. CDR3 residues: CASRGDDQPQHF. The CDR3 region has the DNA TGTGCCAGCCGGGGTGACGATCAGCCCCAGCATTTT. The chain joins TRBV28 to TRBJ1-5; D is undetermined. The CDR3 is made up of 12 amino acids. Trimming took off 8 bases at V and 5 bases at J, with 10 bases between the two ends. Germline lookup yields CDR1 MDHEN and CDR2 SYDVKM.

This clonotype has ten or more counts. The chain recombines TRBV20-1 with TRBJ2-7; tentative D call: TRBD1 (6 bases). The CDR3 runs to 15 residues. Germline V gene sequence: CDR1 DFQATT, CDR2 SNEGSKA (reference sequence). Trimming shortened V by 0 bases and J by 2 bases, and 14 bases separated the two germline ends. CDR3 bases: TGCAGTGCTAGAGAGTTCCCGGGACATCCCTACGAGCAGTACTTC. Amino acid sequence: CSAREFPGHPYEQYF.

This clonotype was seen at least ten times. The V gene is TRBV7-2, the J gene TRBJ2-1, with 9 bases aligning to TRBD2. This CDR3 region has 15 residues. V was clipped by 1 base and J by 6 bases; unmatched bases: 4. Germline-derived CDR1 and CDR2 are SGHTA and FQGNSA. The DNA for the CDR3 is TGTGCCAGCAGCTTAGTTGCGGGGGGGGGCAATGAGCAGTTCTTC. Protein sequence: CASSLVAGGGNEQFF. Using reference TRBV7-2 and TRBJ2-1 for the parts outside the CDR3, the full variable domain is GAGVSQSPSNKVTEKGKDVELRCDPISGHTALYWYRQSLGQGLEFLIYFQGNSAPDKSGLPSDRFSAERTGGSVSTLTIQRTQQEDSAVYLCASSLVAGGGNEQFFGPGTRLTVL.

The chain couples TRBV11-2 to TRBJ2-1; D gene uncertain. CDR1 is SGHAT, CDR2 FQNNGV, per germline. The CDR3 extends over 13 amino acids. V lost 3 bases and J 1 base, leaving 4 bases between the germline ends. The CDR3 protein is CASSFESYNEQFF. The CDR3 coding sequence is TGTGCCAGCAGCTTCGAGTCCTACAATGAGCAGTTCTTC.

This clonotype has just a few counts. The J gene is TRBJ2-1, the V gene TRBV14; weak D call: TRBD2 (6 bases). Germline V gene lookup returns CDR1 SGHDN and CDR2 FVKESK. Trimming left V 0 bases short and J 5 bases short, with 23 bases between. The CDR3 has 19 residues. This CDR3 reads CASSQDFVGGFEWDNEQFF. The CDR3 region has the DNA TGTGCCAGCAGCCAAGATTTCGTGGGGGGTTTTGAGTGGGACAATGAGCAGTTCTTC.

As regards this clonotype: This clone may be a read error of a much larger clone one base away. The rearrangement links TRBV7-2 to TRBJ2-1; possibly TRBD1 or TRBD2 for D (6 bases each). Germline V CDR1 and CDR2: SGHTA, FQGNSA. CDR3 length: 16 amino acids. DNA for the CDR3: TGTGCCAGCAGCTTACGGGGGCGAACTTTCTACAATGAGCAGTTGTTC. This gives the protein CASSLRGRTFYNEQLF.

This clonotype was observed at least ten times. V and J are TRBV24-1 and TRBJ2-7; 7 bases match TRBD1. Looked up from germline, CDR1 is KGHDR and CDR2 is SFDVKD. There are 13 residues in the CDR3. V was clipped by 10 bases and J by 1 base; unmatched bases: 6. The CDR3 DNA is TGTGCCACAGCCTTGACAGGGTCCTACGAGCAGTACTTC. Amino acids: CATALTGSYEQYF.

There are many counts of this clonotype. This chain connects TRBV28 to TRBJ2-2; 12 bases fit TRBD2. Germline V lookup: CDR1 MDHEN, CDR2 SYDVKM. This CDR3 region has 17 residues. V was pared by 6 bases and J by 0 bases, with 5 bases of the junction left unmatched. CDR3 loop: CASRTTSGSPNTGELFF. The CDR3 DNA is TGTGCCAGCAGGACGACTAGCGGGAGCCCGAACACCGGGGAGCTGTTTTTT.

The chain couples TRBV29-1 to TRBJ2-7, with 8 bases aligning to TRBD1. The CDR3 has 11 residues. V gave up 7 bases and J gave up 5 bases; unmatched junction bases: 4. Germline V lookup: CDR1 SQVTM, CDR2 ANQGSEA. CDR3 sequence (DNA): TGCAGCGGGACAGGGCGCGACGAGCAGTACTTC. Its translation: CSGTGRDEQYF.

At least ten counts were recorded for this clonotype. This chain joins TRBV12-3 or TRBV12-4 and TRBJ2-4; D remains ambiguous. V was shortened by 8 bases and J by 7 bases, with 9 bases between the two germline ends. CDR3 length: 11 amino acids. The CDR3 sequence is CASAKGNIQYF. In DNA form, the CDR3 reads TGTGCCAGCGCGAAAGGGAACATTCAGTACTTC.

This clonotype appeared many times. The V call is TRBV7-6, the J call TRBJ1-3; D gene ambiguous. The CDR3 runs 13 residues. CDR1 and CDR2 (germline): SGHVS, FNYEAQ. With 2 bases removed from V and 3 bases from J, the gap between germline ends came to 5 bases. Written as DNA, the CDR3 is TGTGCCAGCAGCTTATATGATGGAAACACCATATATTTT. Its protein product is CASSLYDGNTIYF.

At least ten counts were recorded for this clonotype. The J gene is TRBJ2-3, the V gene TRBV5-6; D is undetermined. Trimming shortened V by 3 bases and J by 5 bases, and 13 bases separated the two germline ends. The CDR3 totals 14 residues. Germline loops: CDR1 SGHDT, CDR2 YYEEEE. For the CDR3, the DNA is TGTGCCAGCAGCTCCGGACGGATGGGAGATACGCAGTATTTT. It specifies CASSSGRMGDTQYF.

The chain links TRBV5-4 to TRBJ2-1; D possibly corresponds to TRBD2 (5 bases). Deletions cut 4 bases from V and 9 bases from J, with 8 bases between. This CDR3 spans 11 amino acids. Per the germline V gene, CDR1 is SGHNT and CDR2 is YYREEE (reference sequence). CDR3 residues: CASSIEGEQFF. DNA of the CDR3: TGTGCCAGCAGCATAGAGGGTGAGCAGTTCTTC.

The table lists this clonotype with many counts. The CDR3: CSARDPSHEQYF. The CDR3 bases are TGCAGTGCTAGAGATCCTAGCCACGAGCAGTACTTC. This chain links TRBV20-1 with TRBJ2-7; perhaps TRBD2 as D (5 bases). The CDR3 sequence is 12 residues long. The V end lost 0 bases, the J end lost 5 bases, and 8 bases lay between the germline ends. Looked up from germline, CDR1 is DFQATT and CDR2 is SNEGSKA (reference sequence).